What follows describes a single TCR beta chain. Trimming pared 5 bases from V and 0 bases from J, leaving 6 bases between. CDR3 length: 14 amino acids. In germline, CDR1 is KGHDR, CDR2 SFDVKD. The authors' processing: Reference gene primer amplification gave nucleated cell count estimates. Assay used: immunoSEQ multiplex PCR; TCRdb lists only in-frame clones, some missing. D and trimming were read from the DNA, whereas the V and J calls and clone size are those reported in that table. The sample holds approximately 97,000 clones, roughly 89% seen once. These data are taken from a study of blood T cell repertoires in COVID-19. About the research overall: There were acute and convalescent COVID-19 samples, and they came from the United States, Italy and Spain. T cells, B-cell-depleted T cells, or PBMCs supplied cDNA or gDNA.

Seattle's cohort entered during active infection and was followed longitudinally. Specimen: peripheral blood. The chain couples TRBV24-1 to TRBJ2-2, with D unclear. The source of this sequence is a woman in her forties or fifties with COVID-19, enrolled during active disease. DNA for the CDR3: TGTGCCACCAGTGCCAGGACGAACACCGGGGAGCTGTTTTTT. Amino acid sequence: CATSARTNTGELFF.